These 29 T cell receptor beta chains share one sample of origin, sequenced in a study of T-cell memory formation after mild COVID-19. One entry per CDR3 protein, called by TCRdb with MiXCR from the 5' RACE reads. The sample records 250,000 to 350,000 distinct CDR3 sequences, 15% to 20% being singletons. The sequenced material came from PBMCs or a T cell subset sorted from them (not recorded which). The source is a young man who had mild COVID-19 (a few samples of this study predate the infection). Cell type and time point are not known.

There are a few counts of this clonotype. The chain joins TRBV3-1 to TRBJ2-3, with 7 nucleotides matching TRBD2. The CDR3 is 15 residues long. J lost 5 bases, V lost 3 bases, and 8 bases had no gene match. Germline V gene data show CDR1 as LGHDT and CDR2 as YNNKEL (reference sequence). CDR3 region: CASSHDGRLGDTQYF. For the CDR3, the DNA is TGTGCCAGCAGCCATGACGGGAGGTTAGGAGATACGCAGTATTTT.

The chain carries TRBV7-2 and TRBJ2-7, with 7 bases lining up with TRBD2. This CDR3 contains 15 residues. Unmatched junction bases numbered 9, after V lost 0 bases and J lost 7 bases. From germline, CDR1 is SGHTA and CDR2 FQGNSA. CDR3 in DNA: TGTGCCAGCAGCTTAGCGGGCAGCGGGGTCTCGGAGCAGTACTTC. Amino acids: CASSLAGSGVSEQYF.

There are a few counts of this clonotype. The CDR3, as DNA: TGTGCCAGCAGCTTAGGCGTGGGTGCCACCGGGGAGCTGTTTTTT. It is translated as CASSLGVGATGELFF. The chain has TRBV7-2 and TRBJ2-2; D not resolved. Per the germline V gene, CDR1 is SGHTA and CDR2 is FQGNSA. The V and J ends lost 1 base and 4 bases respectively, with 10 bases between them. The CDR3 runs to 15 residues.

The rearrangement links TRBV7-3 to TRBJ2-5, with a tentative D call TRBD1 (6 bases). V was pared by 5 bases and J by 4 bases, with 11 bases between. This CDR3 spans 13 amino acids. In germline, CDR1 is SGHTA, CDR2 FQGTGA. The CDR3 DNA follows: TGTGCCAGCAGCGCCCGCAGGGGAGAGACCCAGTACTTC. Its translation: CASSARRGETQYF.

The chain recombines TRBV24-1 with TRBJ2-1; D unclear. The CDR3 is 13 amino acids. The V and J ends lost 0 bases and 5 bases respectively, with 4 bases between them. Germline V CDR1 and CDR2: KGHDR, SFDVKD. CDR3 coding DNA: TGTGCCACCAGTGATTTGTTGCACAATGAGCAGTTCTTC. This translates into CATSDLLHNEQFF.

V usage is TRBV12-3 or TRBV12-4 and J usage is TRBJ1-3; 9 nucleotides match TRBD1. The V gene end was trimmed by 6 bases and the J gene end by 3 bases; junction bases not matched to a gene: 9. The CDR3 extends over 16 amino acids. CDR3 region: CASSQGQGNDGNTIYF. The CDR3, as DNA: TGTGCCAGCAGCCAGGGACAGGGTAATGATGGAAACACCATATATTTT.

The V gene is TRBV24-1, the J gene TRBJ2-5, with D perhaps matching TRBD1 or TRBD2 (5 bases each). V was trimmed by 6 bases and J by 2 bases, leaving 12 bases between them. CDR1 KGHDR and CDR2 SFDVKD come from the germline V gene. The CDR3 extends over 14 amino acids. The CDR3 sequence is CATSPGSSQETQYF. The CDR3 nucleotides read TGTGCCACCAGTCCAGGGAGCAGTCAAGAGACCCAGTACTTC.

J is TRBJ2-2 and V is TRBV7-9; 7 bases agree with TRBD1. The ends lost 5 bases at V and 6 bases at J; junction bases unmatched: 3. CDR1 is SEHNR and CDR2 is FQNEAQ in the germline V gene (reference sequence). The CDR3 totals 13 residues. CDR3 nucleotide sequence: TGTGCCAGCAGCCTAGACAGGGCCGGGGAGCTGTTTTTT. As protein: CASSLDRAGELFF.

The rearrangement joins TRBV14 to TRBJ1-6, with TRBD1 as a possible D gene (5 bases). The germline V gene encodes CDR1 SGHDN and CDR2 FVKESK. Trimming removed 3 bases at V and 6 bases at J, with 12 bases between. This CDR3 is 15 amino acids long. The CDR3 region has the DNA TGTGCCAGCAGCCACCTCGGGGGGGGTAATTCACCCCTCCACTTT. Translating gives CASSHLGGGNSPLHF.

The rearrangement links TRBV11-2 to TRBJ2-2; D possibly matches TRBD1 or TRBD2 (5 bases each). This CDR3 comprises 14 residues. The ends were cut back, 8 bases at V and 6 bases at J, with 16 bases in the middle. Per germline, CDR1 SGHAT and CDR2 FQNNGV. The CDR3 DNA is TGTGCCAGCCCCCCTGGGGGTTGGGCCGGGGAGCTGTTTTTT. Translation gives CASPPGGWAGELFF.

The chain employs TRBV11-2 and TRBJ1-5, with 11 bases that match TRBD1. The germline CDR1 and CDR2 sequences are SGHAT and FQNNGV. The CDR3 is made up of 15 amino acids. J was trimmed by 7 bases and V by 1 base; bases with no gene match: 3. The CDR3 nucleotides are TGTGCCAGCAGCTTAGGGACAGGGGGCTTACAGCCCCAGCATTTT. Translated: CASSLGTGGLQPQHF.

This clonotype was recorded at least ten times. J is TRBJ2-7 and V is TRBV5-1; no clear D. Looked up from germline, CDR1 is SGHRS and CDR2 is YFSETQ. The CDR3 length is 15 residues. Deletions cut 0 bases from V and 0 bases from J, with 10 bases between. CDR3 amino acids: CASSLAPGSSYEQYF. CDR3 coding DNA: TGCGCCAGCAGCTTGGCGCCCGGAAGCTCCTACGAGCAGTACTTC.

The chain carries TRBV11-2 and TRBJ2-5, with 8 bases lining up with TRBD2. Germline V gene sequence: CDR1 SGHAT, CDR2 FQNNGV. V was clipped by 1 base and J by 5 bases; unmatched bases: 3. The CDR3 is made up of 14 amino acids. CDR3 residues: CASSLGPGGETQYF. CDR3 DNA: TGTGCCAGCAGCTTAGGTCCGGGAGGGGAGACCCAGTACTTC.

This clonotype has just a few counts. CDR3 coding DNA: TGTGCCAGCAGCCAAAAAGGCAGAATTAATTCACCCCTCCACTTT. Encoded protein: CASSQKGRINSPLHF. The chain has TRBV14 and TRBJ1-6, with D hard to call. Germline CDR1 and CDR2: SGHDN and FVKESK. V was cut by 2 bases and J by 6 bases, with 11 bases left in between. There are 15 residues in the CDR3.

This chain uses TRBV7-2 with TRBJ2-5; no clear D. Between the trimmed V and J ends, which lost 4 bases and 5 bases, there was a span of 14 bases. The CDR3 is 14 residues long. CDR1 and CDR2 from the germline V gene are SGHTA and FQGNSA. DNA for the CDR3: TGTGCCAGCAGCTCCAGTAGGCTAGTTGAGACCCAGTACTTC. This sequence encodes CASSSSRLVETQYF.

Ten or more counts support this clonotype. The chain links TRBV11-2 to TRBJ2-3, with TRBD2 matching over 8 bases. The CDR3 sequence is 16 residues long. Per germline, CDR1 SGHAT and CDR2 FQNNGV. V was clipped by 1 base and J by 2 bases; unmatched bases: 5. The CDR3 DNA follows: TGTGCCAGCAGCTTAGTAGGCGGGGGGTACACAGATACGCAGTATTTT. This sequence encodes CASSLVGGGYTDTQYF.

This clonotype was counted a few times. This chain uses TRBV7-6 with TRBJ2-3; D unresolved. There are 13 residues in the CDR3. Germline CDR1 and CDR2: SGHVS and FNYEAQ. V was clipped by 5 bases and J by 5 bases, with 11 bases between them. The CDR3, as DNA: TGTGCCAGCAGCGCAAAGCTAATAGATACGCAGTATTTT. This sequence encodes CASSAKLIDTQYF.

This rearrangement joins TRBV6-2 or TRBV6-3 to TRBJ2-7; D may match TRBD1 or TRBD2 (5 bases each). The V gene's germline CDR1 is MNHEY and CDR2 SVGEGT. The CDR3 is 15 amino acids. The V and J ends lost 0 bases and 7 bases respectively, with 16 bases between them. The CDR3 bases are TGTGCCAGCAGTTACTCACGGGACCCCCGTCAAGAGCAGTACTTC. Translated, it gives CASSYSRDPRQEQYF.

The chain employs TRBV25-1 and TRBJ2-7; D may be TRBD1 (5 bases). The CDR3 covers 14 residues. Germline V CDR1 and CDR2: MGHDK, SYGVNS. Trimming left V 4 bases short and J 5 bases short, with 15 bases between. The CDR3 spells CASSGGLRVDEQYV. In DNA form, the CDR3 reads TGTGCCAGCAGTGGTGGGCTCAGGGTGGACGAGCAGTACGTC.

The sample holds many counts of this clonotype. The chain carries TRBV7-2 and TRBJ2-7, with D perhaps matching TRBD2 (5 bases). V shed 4 bases and J shed 0 bases, with 16 bases lying between them. Per the germline V gene, CDR1 is SGHTA and CDR2 is FQGNSA. The CDR3 loop spans 16 amino acids. The DNA of the CDR3 is TGTGCCAGCAGCTCATTTCCCCGGGGTAGCTCCTACGAGCAGTACTTC. The encoded protein is CASSSFPRGSSYEQYF.

This chain links TRBV6-2 or TRBV6-3 with TRBJ2-5, with TRBD2 matching over 9 bases. V lost 6 bases and J lost 1; bases outside the gene matches: 6. The CDR3 runs to 15 residues. CDR1 MNHEY and CDR2 SVGEGT come from the germline V gene. Here the CDR3 reads CASRRFSGSQETQYF. The CDR3 region has the DNA TGTGCCAGCAGACGATTTAGCGGGAGCCAAGAGACCCAGTACTTC.

The genes are TRBV12-3 or TRBV12-4 and TRBJ2-3; tentative D call: TRBD1 (5 bases). With 4 bases removed from V and 2 bases from J, the gap between germline ends came to 13 bases. The length of the CDR3 is 15 residues. This CDR3 reads CASSSTDTYTDTQYF. The CDR3 DNA sequence: TGTGCCAGCAGTTCAACGGACACCTACACAGATACGCAGTATTTT.

This clonotype was detected only a few times. The rearrangement uses TRBV9 and TRBJ1-3; D might be TRBD1 (5 bases). Germline V gene sequence: CDR1 SGDLS, CDR2 YYNGEE. The CDR3 covers 15 residues. V lost 0 bases, J lost 3 bases, and 10 bases lay in between. This CDR3 is CASSVGPGHGNTIYF. CDR3 DNA sequence: TGTGCCAGCAGCGTAGGCCCAGGGCATGGAAACACCATATATTTT. Variable domain in full (rest from reference TRBV9 and TRBJ1-3): DSGVTQTPKHLITATGQRVTLRCSPRSGDLSVYWYQQSLDQGLQFLIQYYNGEERAKGNILERFSAQQFPDLHSELNLSSLELGDSALYFCASSVGPGHGNTIYFGEGSWLTVV.

The sample holds a few counts of this clonotype. The chain is built from TRBV5-1 and TRBJ1-4; tentative D call: TRBD1 (6 bases). The CDR3 runs to 13 residues. The germline V and J ends were trimmed by 4 bases and 8 bases, with 12 bases remaining between them. Germline loops: CDR1 SGHRS, CDR2 YFSETQ. CDR3 coding DNA: TGCGCCAGCAGCGGGACATTCGGAGAAAAACTGTTTTTT. Translation: CASSGTFGEKLFF.

The chain uses TRBV9 and TRBJ1-1; no clear D gene. The germline V and J ends were trimmed by 1 base and 1 base, with 11 bases remaining between them. Germline CDR1 is SGDLS and CDR2 is YYNGEE. The CDR3 is 15 amino acids. CDR3 DNA: TGTGCCAGCAGCGTAAGCCCCCTTGGGAACACTGAAGCTTTCTTT. Encoded protein: CASSVSPLGNTEAFF.

V gene TRBV10-3 combines with J gene TRBJ2-7; TRBD1 agrees at 10 bases. V shed 0 bases and J 3 bases; nucleotides not matched to a gene: 8. The CDR3 covers 17 residues. In germline, CDR1 is ENHRY, CDR2 SYGVKD. The CDR3 DNA reads as TGTGCCATCAGTGAGTCGGGGGCGACAGGGGGCCGCTACGAGCAGTACTTC. It codes for CAISESGATGGRYEQYF.

The sample holds many counts of this clonotype. The chain has TRBV11-2 and TRBJ2-5; TRBD1 or TRBD2 may be the D gene (5 bases each). CDR3 size: 15 residues. V was shortened by 1 base and J by 4 bases, with 13 bases between the two germline ends. Germline V gene sequence: CDR1 SGHAT, CDR2 FQNNGV. In nucleotides, the CDR3 is TGTGCCAGCAGCTTAGGTTGGGACGGGGCAGAGACCCAGTACTTC. Protein product: CASSLGWDGAETQYF.

The table lists this clonotype with a few counts. This chain joins TRBV4-1 and TRBJ2-5; 9 positions agree with TRBD1. With 4 bases clipped from V and 3 bases from J, the junction kept 3 bases outside the gene matches. Germline V gives CDR1 MGHRA, CDR2 YSYEKL. The CDR3 covers 14 residues. In nucleotides, the CDR3 is TGCGCCAGCAGCCGGGGACAGGGAGAAGAGACCCAGTACTTC. It translates to CASSRGQGEETQYF.

A few counts support this clonotype. Sequence at one end of the junction differs from germline and may be a read error. The chain joins TRBV7-2 to TRBJ1-1; D gene uncertain. This CDR3 has 14 amino acids. Germline V gene lookup returns CDR1 SGHTA and CDR2 FQGNSA. CDR3 bases: TGTGCCAGCAGCCTAGCTAGGGCTCGGACTGAAGCTTTCTTT. Its translation: CASSLARARTEAFF. Full variable domain (outside the CDR3, taken from reference TRBV7-2 and TRBJ1-1): GAGVSQSPSNKVTEKGKDVELRCDPISGHTALYWYRQSLGQGLEFLIYFQGNSAPDKSGLPSDRFSAERTGGSVSTLTIQRTQQEDSAVYLCASSLARARTEAFFGQGTRLTVV.